The clone carrying this TCR beta chain was picked up one time. The data are from a study of blood T cell repertoires in COVID-19. Study overall: PBMCs, B-cell-depleted T cells, or T cells provided the cDNA or gDNA that made up the material.

V lost 4 bases, J lost 12 bases, and 13 bases lay in between. Germline V gives CDR1 SGHRS, CDR2 YFSETQ. The CDR3 sequence is 11 residues long. Data came from immunoSEQ multiplex PCR; TCRdb stores just in-frame clones and leaves some out. Of 60,000 to 85,000 clones listed, around nine tenths are singletons. The sequenced sample consisted of peripheral blood. The sequence was collected from an elderly woman with active or convalescent COVID-19. The chain combines TRBV5-1 with TRBJ1-1; tentative D call: TRBD1 (6 bases). For the CDR3, the DNA is TGCGCCAGCAGCATAGGGGGAATATCTTTCTTT. As protein: CASSIGGISFF.